The 21 T cell receptor beta chains listed next were all sequenced from one sample in a study of blood T cell repertoires in COVID-19. Measured with immunoSEQ multiplex PCR; TCRdb has only the in-frame clones, and not every one. Among roughly 200,000 clones listed, around nine tenths were seen once. Sample: peripheral blood. The receptors were sampled from a man in his fifties with COVID-19, enrolled during active disease.

The genes are TRBV5-5 and TRBJ2-5, with D perhaps matching TRBD2 (6 bases). This CDR3 region has 15 residues. V lost 4 bases, J lost 5 bases, and 18 bases lay in between. The V gene's germline CDR1 is SGHKS and CDR2 YYEKEE (reference sequence). DNA for the CDR3: TGTGCCAGCAGCGGAGGGAAACGGCCAGACGAGACCCAGTACTTC. Its translation is CASSGGKRPDETQYF.

This sequence joins TRBV5-1 and TRBJ2-5, with a weak D call TRBD1 (5 bases). There are 12 residues in the CDR3. With 0 bases removed from V and 5 bases from J, the gap between germline ends came to 5 bases. CDR1 SGHRS and CDR2 YFSETQ come from the germline V gene. CDR3 amino acids: CASSLEGETQYF. CDR3 nucleotides: TGCGCCAGCAGCTTGGAGGGGGAGACCCAGTACTTC.

The V and J genes are TRBV12-3 or TRBV12-4 and TRBJ1-3; D gene ambiguous. Trimming pared 7 bases from V and 4 bases from J, leaving 8 bases between. The length of the CDR3 is 12 residues. As DNA, the CDR3 is TGTGCCAGCACCCTAGCCGGAAACACCATATATTTT. It yields the protein CASTLAGNTIYF.

The chain couples TRBV2 to TRBJ1-2; 9 bases align to TRBD1. Germline-derived CDR1 and CDR2 are SNHLY and FYNNEI. The CDR3 has 13 residues. V was pared by 6 bases and J by 5 bases, with 4 bases of the junction left unmatched. The CDR3 here is CASRPGTGYGYTF. DNA for the CDR3: TGTGCCAGCAGACCCGGGACAGGGTATGGCTACACCTTC. Full variable domain (remainder filled in from reference TRBV2 and TRBJ1-2): EPEVTQTPSHQVTQMGQEVILRCVPISNHLYFYWYRQILGQKVEFLVSFYNNEISEKSEIFDDQFSVERPDGSNFTLKIRSTKLEDSAMYFCASRPGTGYGYTFGSGTRLTVV.

The rearrangement uses TRBV24-1 and TRBJ2-7; 8 nucleotides align to TRBD1. Germline CDR1 reads KGHDR; CDR2 reads SFDVKD. This CDR3 spans 14 amino acids. V trimming: 4 bases; J trimming: 0 bases; junction bases outside the gene matches: 1. CDR3 in amino acids: CATSDTGGSYEQYF. CDR3 coding DNA: TGTGCCACCAGTGACACAGGGGGCTCCTACGAGCAGTACTTC.

This rearrangement joins TRBV4-1 to TRBJ2-3, with a possible D match to TRBD1 (6 bases). The V gene's germline CDR1 is MGHRA and CDR2 YSYEKL. The CDR3 is 16 amino acids. Trimming stripped 1 base from V and 2 bases from J, with 13 bases between. The DNA for the CDR3 is TGCGCCAGCAGCCAAGTGTCGGACAGAGTCACAGATACGCAGTATTTT. This gives the protein CASSQVSDRVTDTQYF.

The chain combines TRBV9 with TRBJ2-2, with 16 bases aligning to TRBD2. The trim removed 9 bases at V and 4 bases at J, leaving 6 bases unmatched. This CDR3 spans 16 amino acids. Per germline, CDR1 SGDLS and CDR2 YYNGEE. The CDR3 spells CATGTSGGELTGELFF. CDR3 bases: TGTGCCACCGGGACTAGCGGGGGGGAACTCACCGGGGAGCTGTTTTTT.

This clone was detected only a few times. The rearrangement links TRBV28 to TRBJ2-3; 13 bases are shared with TRBD2. The J segment lost 0 bases and the V segment lost 2 bases, leaving 11 bases of the junction unmatched. The CDR3 spans 20 residues. Looked up from germline, CDR1 is MDHEN and CDR2 is SYDVKM. Here the CDR3 DNA reads TGTGCCAGCAGTTTAGGTTCCCAACTAGCGGGGGGGACTAGCACAGATACGCAGTATTTT. Protein sequence: CASSLGSQLAGGTSTDTQYF.

V usage is TRBV11-2 and J usage is TRBJ1-5; unclear D gene. Germline V gene lookup returns CDR1 SGHAT and CDR2 FQNNGV. The CDR3 loop spans 15 amino acids. V was clipped by 4 bases and J by 3 bases, with 13 bases between them. The CDR3 DNA follows: TGTGCCAGCAGCTCATCGCGGGTGGCCAATCAGCCCCAGCATTTT. Its translation: CASSSSRVANQPQHF.

This clone was picked up one time. V is TRBV19 and J is TRBJ2-1; D is ambiguous. Trimming took off 3 bases at V and 9 bases at J, with 9 bases between the two ends. CDR3 length: 12 residues. CDR1 is LNHDA and CDR2 is SQIVND in the germline V gene (reference sequence). Here the CDR3 DNA reads TGTGCCAGTAGTATGGCAGCGTTTGAGCAGTTCTTC. Translated, it gives CASSMAAFEQFF.

The genes are TRBV25-1 and TRBJ2-7; 7 positions agree with TRBD1. CDR1 and CDR2 (germline): MGHDK, SYGVNS. The CDR3 contains 15 residues. The junction had 8 bases not matched to a gene; V was cut back by 5 bases and J by 1 base. The CDR3 here is CASSKTLGQSYEQYF. CDR3 bases: TGTGCCAGCAGTAAAACCTTGGGACAGTCCTACGAGCAGTACTTC.

V and J are TRBV5-6 and TRBJ2-2; D not certain. Deletions cut 5 bases from V and 5 bases from J, with 4 bases between. CDR3 length: 11 residues. The germline V gene encodes CDR1 SGHDT and CDR2 YYEEEE. The CDR3, as DNA: TGTGCCAGCAGTAGTACCGGGGAGCTGTTTTTT. It yields the protein CASSSTGELFF. The whole variable domain, filled in from reference TRBV5-6 and TRBJ2-2, reads DAGVTQSPTHLIKTRGQQVTLRCSPKSGHDTVSWYQQALGQGPQFIFQYYEEEERQRGNFPDRFSGHQFPNYSSELNVNALLLGDSALYLCASSSTGELFFGEGSRLTVL.

This rearrangement joins TRBV18 to TRBJ1-1; weak D call: TRBD1 (5 bases). The germline V and J ends were trimmed by 1 base and 7 bases, with 13 bases remaining between them. Per germline, CDR1 KGHSH and CDR2 LQKENI. The CDR3 is made up of 14 amino acids. CDR3 residues: CASSPQRGGDEAFF. CDR3 in DNA: TGTGCCAGCTCACCACAGAGGGGAGGGGATGAAGCTTTCTTT.

The chain has TRBV3-1 (or the pseudogene TRBV3-2) and TRBJ2-3; D not certain. V lost 0 bases and J lost 4, with 14 bases in between. The germline V gene has CDR1 LGHDT and CDR2 YNNKEL (reference sequence). CDR3 length: 16 amino acids. This CDR3 is CASSQEPGAPSDTQYF. CDR3 nucleotide sequence: TGTGCCAGCAGCCAAGAGCCCGGAGCACCTTCAGATACGCAGTATTTT.

This sequence joins TRBV5-6 and TRBJ2-7; 9 bases are a match to TRBD1. The CDR3 runs 16 residues. CDR1 SGHDT and CDR2 YYEEEE come from the germline V gene. V lost 4 bases, J lost 4 bases, and 12 bases stayed unmatched. The CDR3 nucleotides are TGTGCCAGCAGCCAACCCCCGGACAGGGGATGGTACGAGCAGTACTTC. The encoded protein is CASSQPPDRGWYEQYF.

The chain couples TRBV2 to TRBJ2-3; D perhaps matches TRBD2 (7 bases). The germline CDR1 and CDR2 sequences are SNHLY and FYNNEI. This CDR3 spans 13 amino acids. The germline V and J ends were trimmed by 10 bases and 0 bases, with 11 bases remaining between them. The CDR3 protein is CATGGGSTDTQYF. The CDR3, as DNA: TGTGCCACGGGGGGCGGAAGCACAGATACGCAGTATTTT.

The chain uses TRBV2 and TRBJ2-4; 7 nucleotides line up with TRBD2. Germline V gene data show CDR1 as SNHLY and CDR2 as FYNNEI. This CDR3 comprises 16 residues. Trimming at V came to 5 bases and at J to 0 bases, leaving 7 bases not matched to a gene. The CDR3 protein is CASSILAGLAKNIQYF. In DNA form, the CDR3 reads TGTGCCAGCAGTATCTTAGCGGGCCTAGCCAAAAACATTCAGTACTTC.

This clone has only a few counts. The chain joins TRBV30 to TRBJ1-5, with D perhaps TRBD1 (5 bases). CDR1 is GTSNPN, CDR2 SVGIG, per germline (reference sequence). This CDR3 contains 13 residues. V was clipped by 2 bases and J by 2 bases, with 7 bases between them. The CDR3: CAWSKGGNQPQHF. For the CDR3, the DNA is TGTGCCTGGAGTAAAGGGGGCAATCAGCCCCAGCATTTT.

The chain employs TRBV7-9 and TRBJ1-1, with D uncertain. The CDR3 has 11 residues. Germline CDR1 and CDR2: SEHNR and FQNEAQ (reference sequence). Deletions cut 5 bases from V and 7 bases from J, with 8 bases between. The chain's CDR3 is CASSLRSEAFF. The CDR3 region has the DNA TGTGCCAGCAGCCTGAGAAGTGAAGCTTTCTTT.

This sequence joins TRBV27 and TRBJ1-5; 10 positions match TRBD1. The CDR3 length is 16 residues. The J segment lost 5 bases and the V segment lost 4 bases, leaving 8 bases of the junction unmatched. Looked up from germline, CDR1 is MNHEY and CDR2 is SMNVEV (reference sequence). The CDR3 region has the DNA TGTGCCAGCAGTTCCAGGGGACAGGGGCGAGATCAGCCCCAGCATTTT. Translated: CASSSRGQGRDQPQHF.

This sequence joins TRBV11-3 and TRBJ1-2; no firm D call. In germline, CDR1 is SGHNT, CDR2 YENEEA. V gave up 4 bases and J gave up 0 bases, with 18 bases separating them. CDR3 length: 17 residues. Here the CDR3 reads CASSYFARRIANYGYTF. The CDR3 nucleotides read TGTGCCAGCAGCTATTTCGCCCGTCGTATAGCTAACTATGGCTACACCTTC.